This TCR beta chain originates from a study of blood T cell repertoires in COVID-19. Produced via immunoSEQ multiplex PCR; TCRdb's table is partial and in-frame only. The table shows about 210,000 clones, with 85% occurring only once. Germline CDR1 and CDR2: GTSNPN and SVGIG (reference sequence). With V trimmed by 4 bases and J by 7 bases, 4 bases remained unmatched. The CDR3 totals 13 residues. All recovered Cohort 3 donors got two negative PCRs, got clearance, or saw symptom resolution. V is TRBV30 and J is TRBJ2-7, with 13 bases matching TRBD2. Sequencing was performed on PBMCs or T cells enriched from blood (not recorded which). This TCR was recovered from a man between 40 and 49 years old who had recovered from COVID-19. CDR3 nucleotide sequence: TGTGCCTGGACCGGACTAGCGGGAGAGGAGCAGTACTTC. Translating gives CAWTGLAGEEQYF. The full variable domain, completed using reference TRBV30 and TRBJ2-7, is SQTIHQWPATLVQPVGSPLSLECTVEGTSNPNLYWYRQAAGRGLQLLFYSVGIGQISSEVPQNLSASRPQDRQFILSSKKLLLSDSGFYLCAWTGLAGEEQYFGPGTRLTVT.